This TCR beta chain was captured in a study of CD8+ T cells in alopecia areata. Study conclusions and caveats: Patients shared TCRs less clearly than mice did, possibly for HLA-related reasons.

It was cDNA, reverse transcribed from extracted RNA, that served as the sequencing template. The repertoire was sequenced with immunoSEQ multiplex PCR; TCRdb's copy has only in-frame clones and lacks some. The data hold some 150,000 clones, with roughly 50% observed a single time. The length of the CDR3 is 14 residues. Germline V gene sequence: CDR1 SQVTM, CDR2 ANQGSEA. The V segment lost 4 bases and the J segment 4 bases; nucleotides outside the gene matches: 6. This clone was picked up a small number of times. Its antigen is as yet unknown. It was from PBMCs that CD4+ and CD8+ T cells were sorted. V and J are TRBV29-1 and TRBJ2-5, with 10 positions matching TRBD2. Sequenced material: CD4+ T cells sorted from blood, taken at week 0. The source of this sequence is a human donor with alopecia areata. Written as DNA, the CDR3 is TGCAGCGTTGGTAGCGGGGGGCCTAGAGAGACCCAGTACTTC. This encodes CSVGSGGPRETQYF.